This TCR beta chain was obtained from a study of CD8+CD57+ T cells in acquired aplastic anemia (dated by TCRdb to 2016 to 2018). For the study in its entirety: Extracted DNA from sorted CD4+ and CD8+ cells averaged about 3.4 ug, ranging from roughly 0.2 to 30 ug. Healthy donor samples averaged approximately 10 million reads for CD4+ and 11 million to 14 million for CD8+ cells.

Details on this clonotype: The antigen it binds to is not known. No per-base quality is available; no much larger clone lies one base away.

TCR beta VDJ combination and CDR3 sequence profiling used genomic DNA as the template. An Illumina HiSeq 2000 was used for TCR repertoire sequencing. The study's own analysis went as follows. Repertoire assessment relied on Simpson's diversity index, CDR3 size and DJ length profiles, and TRBV/TRBJ rearrangement plots. Whichever DNA sequence was most abundant in the deep sequencing data was defined as the immunodominant clone. CDR3 amino acid sequences were checked for sharing between subjects and were compared against published repertoires and the VDJdb database. Using fastp at Q25 and MiXCR, TCRdb reprocessed the public reads and kept productive beta chains. Entries that share a CDR3 protein sequence are merged under the most common genes and DNA. TCRdb's processing, not the study's, gives the V and J calls here. This sample gives a few hundred thousand distinct CDR3 sequences in total; 34% of them show up just once. Of the sample, roughly 1.1% is held by the ten largest clones.

Via the germline V gene, CDR1 is MGHRA and CDR2 YSYEKL. Its CDR3 holds 15 amino acids, cysteine through phenylalanine. Kept here is only the CDR3 DNA, which spans 45 bases and is read in frame from base 1. The junction shows trimming of 2 bases on V and 1 base on J, plus 12 bases between the germline ends. General findings and caveats noted by the study authors: CD8+ Simpson's diversity did not differ significantly between patients and healthy controls (P=0.060). About 29 CD8+ CDR3 sequences were found to be shared between patients and controls, but these sequences appeared to be highly expressed in patients and within the immunodominant clones of the patients.

In this study, sorted CD4+ and CD8+ T cells from the blood of healthy subjects and of severe aplastic anemia patients had their TCR repertoires deep-sequenced. Ficoll-Paque density gradient centrifugation was used to isolate peripheral blood mononuclear cells. Before DNA extraction, CD4+ and CD8+ T cells were sorted by FACS or by magnetic beads. This sequence originates from a human donor in good health, serving as a control. Sequencing was done on a sample of sorted CD4+, CD8+, or CD8+CD57+ T cells (not recorded which) from PBMCs. The chain couples TRBV4-1 to TRBJ2-7; 5 matching bases give a weak D call of TRBD1. CDR3 sequence: CASSQRGTGSYEQYF. The sequenced DNA is TGCGCCAGCAGCCAAAGGGGTACGGGTTCCTACGAGCAGTACTTC.